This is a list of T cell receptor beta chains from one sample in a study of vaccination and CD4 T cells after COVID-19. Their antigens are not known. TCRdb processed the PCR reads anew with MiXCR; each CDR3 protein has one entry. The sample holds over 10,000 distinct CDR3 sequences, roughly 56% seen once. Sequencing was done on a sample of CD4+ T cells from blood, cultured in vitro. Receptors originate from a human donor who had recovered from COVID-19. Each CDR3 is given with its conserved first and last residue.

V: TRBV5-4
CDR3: CASSKLGALEGYTF

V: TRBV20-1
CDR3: CSAWPNSNQPQHF

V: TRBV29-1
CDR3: CSVVTSGIGQYF

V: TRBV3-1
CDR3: CASSPRVGVETQYF

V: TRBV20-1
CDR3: CSASLGREAFF

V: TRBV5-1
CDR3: CASSLNPQGSNQPQHF

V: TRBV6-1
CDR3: CASSEKGDGRNTGELFF

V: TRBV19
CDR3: CASSRGQRPGQPQHF

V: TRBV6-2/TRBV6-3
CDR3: CASSSPRPGPRYQPQHF

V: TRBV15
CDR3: CATGSGAYGYTF

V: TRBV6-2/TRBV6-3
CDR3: CASSPVGGATEAFF

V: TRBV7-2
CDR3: CASSRIGLDTQYF

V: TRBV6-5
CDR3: CASSLSSGGAGDTGELFF

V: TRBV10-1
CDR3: CAGSGVAGGPQYF

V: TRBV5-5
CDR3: CASSNWTGSPHF

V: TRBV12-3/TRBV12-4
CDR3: CASRGGSYEQYF